One and the same sample provided the 6 T cell receptor beta chains below, sequenced in a study of shared clonotypes between healthy human individuals. This table comes from immunoSEQ multiplex PCR, and its TCRdb copy is limited to in-frame clones, with some not included. The data show about 2.3 million clones, with roughly 93% seen just once and around 0.4% held by the top ten. Sequencing used naive CD4+ T cells from PBMCs. The sample's subset: CD45RA+ positively selected. The receptor set was obtained from a man aged 18 to 30 in good health. Some clones in this sample may be carry-over from other donors' samples.

The V gene is TRBV5-6, the J gene TRBJ1-2, with 12 bases that match TRBD1. The trim removed 4 bases at V and 7 bases at J, leaving 8 bases unmatched. This CDR3 is built from 15 residues. Per the germline V gene, CDR1 is SGHDT and CDR2 is YYEEEE. CDR3 sequence (DNA): TGTGCCAGCAGCCGCAGGGACAGGGGGCAGATTGGCTACACCTTC. It codes for CASSRRDRGQIGYTF.

This sequence joins TRBV19 and TRBJ1-4; unclear D gene. Germline values: CDR1 LNHDA, CDR2 SQIVND (reference sequence). The CDR3 is 15 amino acids. Trimming shortened V by 4 bases and J by 2 bases, and 11 bases separated the two germline ends. CDR3 sequence reads: CASSTQAATNEKLFF. The CDR3 nucleotides read TGTGCCAGTAGTACCCAGGCAGCCACTAATGAAAAACTGTTTTTT.

About this clone: This CDR3 is also generated by other DNA sequences in the sample. CDR3 region: CASSLSGYEQYF. CDR3 bases: TGTGCCAGCAGCTTAAGCGGGTACGAGCAGTACTTC. The chain carries TRBV11-2 and TRBJ2-7; TRBD2 is a possible D gene (6 bases). CDR3 length: 12 amino acids. From germline, CDR1 is SGHAT and CDR2 FQNNGV. V was cut by 2 bases and J by 4 bases, with 6 bases left in between. Drawing the rest from reference TRBV11-2 and TRBJ2-7, the complete variable domain is EAGVAQSPRYKIIEKRQSVAFWCNPISGHATLYWYQQILGQGPKLLIQFQNNGVVDDSQLPKDRFSAERLKGVDSTLKIQPAKLEDSAVYLCASSLSGYEQYFGPGTRLTVT.

The chain employs TRBV10-3 and TRBJ2-1; 8 nucleotides match TRBD1. The V and J ends lost 6 bases and 3 bases, in that order; junction bases with no gene match: 4. Germline V gene lookup returns CDR1 ENHRY and CDR2 SYGVKD. CDR3 length: 14 residues. CDR3 region: CAISPRGHYNEQFF. As DNA, the CDR3 is TGTGCCATCAGCCCCAGGGGGCACTACAATGAGCAGTTCTTC.

The V call is TRBV30, the J call TRBJ1-5; 7 bases are a match to TRBD1. Germline V lookup: CDR1 GTSNPN, CDR2 SVGIG (reference sequence). This CDR3 is 13 amino acids long. Trimming took 7 bases from V and 3 from J; bases not matched to a gene: 6. The CDR3 here is CAYGTASNQPQHF. Written as DNA, the CDR3 is TGTGCCTATGGGACAGCTTCCAATCAGCCCCAGCATTTT.

Notes on this clone: Other DNA sequences within the sample encode an identical CDR3. The gene calls are TRBV28 and TRBJ1-2; 9 nucleotides agree with TRBD1. The CDR3 sequence is 15 residues long. The V and J ends lost 2 bases and 4 bases, in that order; junction bases with no gene match: 5. CDR1 MDHEN and CDR2 SYDVKM come from the germline V gene. The CDR3 coding sequence is TGTGCCAGCAGTTTAACAGGGGGCGGAATCTATGGCTACACCTTC. Protein: CASSLTGGGIYGYTF.